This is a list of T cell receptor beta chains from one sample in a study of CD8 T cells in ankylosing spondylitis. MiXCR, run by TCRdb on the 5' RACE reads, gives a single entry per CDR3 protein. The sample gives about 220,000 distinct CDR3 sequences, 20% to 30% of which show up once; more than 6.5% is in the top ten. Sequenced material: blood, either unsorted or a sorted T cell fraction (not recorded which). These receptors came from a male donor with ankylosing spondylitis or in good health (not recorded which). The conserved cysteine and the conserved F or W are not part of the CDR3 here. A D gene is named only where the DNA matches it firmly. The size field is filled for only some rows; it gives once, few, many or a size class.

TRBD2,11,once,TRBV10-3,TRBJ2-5,AISSGAQETQY
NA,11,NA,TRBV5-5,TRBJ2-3,ASSMTTTDTQY
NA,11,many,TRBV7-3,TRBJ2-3,ASSRLQPDTQY
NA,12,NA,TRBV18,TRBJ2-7,ASSPPSPSYEQY
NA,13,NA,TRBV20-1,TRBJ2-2,SARLPGRDTGELF
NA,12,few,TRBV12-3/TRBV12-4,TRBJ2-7,ASSHSGTSGEQY
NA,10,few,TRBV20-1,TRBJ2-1,SAKKGEDEQF
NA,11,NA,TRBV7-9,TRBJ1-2,ASSLGQGSGYT
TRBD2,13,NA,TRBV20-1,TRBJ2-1,SAGQAGGGTNEQF
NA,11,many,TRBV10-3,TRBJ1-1,AIRGKGNTEAF
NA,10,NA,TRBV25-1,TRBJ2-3,ASSQSSDTQY
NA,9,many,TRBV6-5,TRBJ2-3,ASSSTATQY
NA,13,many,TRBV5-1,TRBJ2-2,ASSLVTGNTGELF
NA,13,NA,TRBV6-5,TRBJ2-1,ASSYSRDSYNEQF
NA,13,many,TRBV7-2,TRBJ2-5,ASSLEGVLRETQY
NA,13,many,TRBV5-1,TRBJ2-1,ASSLVGQGGNEQF
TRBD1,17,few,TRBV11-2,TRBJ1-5,ASSLLRQGDHYSNQPQH
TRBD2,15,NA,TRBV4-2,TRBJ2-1,ASGDLGAGGRYNEQF
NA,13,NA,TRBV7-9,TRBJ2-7,ASSFGAAPGHEQY
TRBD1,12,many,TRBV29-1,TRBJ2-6,SVGQGTGANVLT
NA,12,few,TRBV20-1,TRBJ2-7,SARGGQGAYEQY
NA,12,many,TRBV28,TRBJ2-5,ASSLMGGRETQY
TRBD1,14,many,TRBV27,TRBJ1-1,ASSLSGGQVNTEAF
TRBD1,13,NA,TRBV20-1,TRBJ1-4,SARRTGTRNEKLF
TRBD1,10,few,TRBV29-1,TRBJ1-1,SATQGDTEAF
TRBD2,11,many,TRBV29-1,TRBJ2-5,TMASGFKETQY
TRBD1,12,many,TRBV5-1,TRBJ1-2,ASSLTGENYGYT
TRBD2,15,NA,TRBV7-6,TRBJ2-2,ASSPSRLAGAGGELF
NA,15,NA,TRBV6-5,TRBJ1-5,ASSYWSRTQINQPQH
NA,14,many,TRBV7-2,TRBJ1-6,ASSNFGTRGGSPLH
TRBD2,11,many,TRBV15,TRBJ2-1,ATKPSGSDEQF
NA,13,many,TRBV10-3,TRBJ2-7,ATQGVAGYTYEQY
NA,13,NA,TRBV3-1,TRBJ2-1,ASSQMTGQGSEQF
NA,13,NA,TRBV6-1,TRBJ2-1,ASRPGQISYNEQF
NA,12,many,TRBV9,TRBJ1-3,ASSVAANGNTIY
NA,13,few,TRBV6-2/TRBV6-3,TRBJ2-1,ASSDGSRVHNEQF
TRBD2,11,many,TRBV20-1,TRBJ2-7,SARPTSSYEQY
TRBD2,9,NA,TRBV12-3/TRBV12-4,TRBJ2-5,ASSLERGQY
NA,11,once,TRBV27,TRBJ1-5,ASSRKVDQPQH
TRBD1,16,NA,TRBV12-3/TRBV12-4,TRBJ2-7,ACSLGKGVGQGAREQY
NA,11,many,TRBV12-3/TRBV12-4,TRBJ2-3,ASSPIITGQEY
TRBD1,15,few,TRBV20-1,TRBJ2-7,SARGRLVRTGSYEQY
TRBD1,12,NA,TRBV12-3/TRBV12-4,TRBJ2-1,ASNWWTGANEQF
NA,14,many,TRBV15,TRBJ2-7,ATSRDWTWGNYEQY
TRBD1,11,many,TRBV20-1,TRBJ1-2,SATTGVSYGYT
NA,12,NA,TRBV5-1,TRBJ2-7,ASSLFSGAYEQY
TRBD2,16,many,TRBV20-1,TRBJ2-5,SASRWTSGRRSQETQY
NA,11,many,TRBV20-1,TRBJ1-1,SANEGRAGQAF
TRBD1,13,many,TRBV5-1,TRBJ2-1,ASSLGDRGINEQF
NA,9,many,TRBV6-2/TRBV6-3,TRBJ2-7,ASTVGYEQY
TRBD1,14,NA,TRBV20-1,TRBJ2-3,SAIRTGGESTDTQY
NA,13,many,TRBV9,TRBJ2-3,ASSATGTSTDTQY
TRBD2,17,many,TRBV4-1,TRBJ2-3,ASSQDWGLAAGDTDTQY
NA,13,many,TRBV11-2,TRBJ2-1,ASSLDQGQWNEQF
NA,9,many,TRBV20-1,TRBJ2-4,SARFGNIQY